A single sample gave rise to the 26 T cell receptor beta chains below, sequenced in a study of shared clonotypes between healthy human individuals. Profiled with immunoSEQ multiplex PCR; TCRdb holds only in-frame clones, not every one. Among approximately 500,000 clones listed, 90% to 96% were seen once. The source material was naive CD4+ T cells sorted from blood. The subset was: CD45RA+ positively selected. The receptors here all came from a woman in her 30s in good health.

This clone was observed once. The J gene is TRBJ1-5, the V gene TRBV5-6, with TRBD1 matching over 9 bases. V lost 0 bases to trimming and J lost 5 bases; unmatched junction nucleotides: 0. This CDR3 has 14 residues. The germline V gene has CDR1 SGHDT and CDR2 YYEEEE. The CDR3 region is CASSLGTGDQPQHF. In nucleotides, the CDR3 is TGTGCCAGCAGCTTGGGGACAGGGGATCAGCCCCAGCATTTT.

V is TRBV4-1 and J is TRBJ1-1, with no clear D. V was cut by 0 bases and J by 3 bases, with 17 bases left in between. The CDR3 loop spans 17 amino acids. Germline CDR1 reads MGHRA; CDR2 reads YSYEKL. The CDR3 loop reads CASSQDPYTTLYTEAFF. The DNA of the CDR3 is TGCGCCAGCAGCCAAGACCCTTATACCACCCTTTACACTGAAGCTTTCTTT.

This chain connects TRBV18 to TRBJ1-1; D not certain. Per the germline V gene, CDR1 is KGHSH and CDR2 is LQKENI. The CDR3 is 11 amino acids. V lost 5 bases, J lost 0 bases, and 1 base lay in between. The CDR3 loop reads CASSMNTEAFF. The CDR3 nucleotides are TGTGCCAGCTCAATGAACACTGAAGCTTTCTTT.

This clone was seen a single time. For the CDR3, the DNA is TGTGCCAGCAGTTCAGGCTGGGGGCGGGCCACGGATACGCAGTATTTT. Residues: CASSSGWGRATDTQYF. The J gene is TRBJ2-3, the V gene TRBV28; the D gene is possibly TRBD1 (6 bases). The CDR3 extends over 16 amino acids. CDR1 is MDHEN, CDR2 SYDVKM, per germline. The V gene lost 4 bases and the J gene lost 6 bases, with 20 bases spanning the gap. The full variable domain, its missing parts supplied by reference TRBV28 and TRBJ2-3, is DVKVTQSSRYLVKRTGEKVFLECVQDMDHENMFWYRQDPGLGLRLIYFSYDVKMKEKGDIPEGYSVSREKKERFSLILESASTNQTSMYLCASSSGWGRATDTQYFGPGTRLTVL.

This chain's CDR3 is CASSHPASYEQYF. CDR3 nucleotide sequence: TGCGCCAGCAGCCATCCAGCCTCCTACGAGCAGTACTTC. This sequence joins TRBV4-1 and TRBJ2-7; D is unresolved. Trimming took 3 bases from V and 0 from J, leaving 6 bases between them. There are 13 residues in the CDR3. CDR1 MGHRA and CDR2 YSYEKL come from the germline V gene.

V usage is TRBV4-2 and J usage is TRBJ2-5, with TRBD2 matching 8 bases. CDR3 length: 14 amino acids. Per the germline V gene, CDR1 is LGHNA and CDR2 is YNFKEQ. V lost 1 base to trimming and J lost 4 bases; unmatched junction nucleotides: 2. The CDR3 region is CASSQGAGGETQYF. The CDR3 nucleotides are TGTGCCAGCAGCCAAGGTGCGGGAGGAGAGACCCAGTACTTC.

J is TRBJ2-3 and V is TRBV11-1, with D hard to call. Germline V CDR1 and CDR2: SGHAT, FQDESV (reference sequence). The CDR3 runs to 11 residues. V gave up 1 base and J gave up 10 bases, with 6 bases separating them. The CDR3 here is CASSLEGAQYF. Written as DNA, the CDR3 is TGTGCCAGCAGCTTAGAGGGTGCGCAGTATTTT.

The chain recombines TRBV6-1 with TRBJ2-7; D not resolved. The CDR3 sequence is 13 residues long. V was pared by 1 base and J by 4 bases, with 8 bases between. CDR1 and CDR2 from the germline V gene are MNHNS and SASEGT. The CDR3 DNA reads TGTGCCAGCAGTGAAGAAATCCCATACGAGCAGTACTTC. This sequence encodes CASSEEIPYEQYF.

V gene TRBV28 combines with J gene TRBJ2-7; TRBD2 matches 10 bases. The CDR3 totals 15 residues. Trimming cost V 3 bases and J 2 bases; bases outside gene matches: 4. CDR1 is MDHEN, CDR2 SYDVKM, per germline. CDR3 loop: CASSFLLAGAYEQYF. CDR3 nucleotide sequence: TGTGCCAGCAGTTTTTTGCTAGCGGGGGCCTACGAGCAGTACTTC.

The chain employs TRBV28 and TRBJ1-1; D unclear. The CDR3 extends over 13 amino acids. V lost 3 bases, J lost 5 bases, and 10 bases lay in between. Germline values: CDR1 MDHEN, CDR2 SYDVKM. The CDR3 here is CASSLGRWTEAFF. The CDR3 DNA reads TGTGCCAGCAGTTTGGGGAGGTGGACTGAAGCTTTCTTT.

V gene TRBV5-1 combines with J gene TRBJ2-2; no firm D call. The V gene lost 5 bases and the J gene lost 2 bases, with 10 bases spanning the gap. This CDR3 has 14 residues. Germline values: CDR1 SGHRS, CDR2 YFSETQ. In DNA form, the CDR3 reads TGCGCCAGCAGTACAGCTGGTAACACCGGGGAGCTGTTTTTT. Amino acid sequence: CASSTAGNTGELFF.

The CDR3 DNA follows: TGTGCCAGCAGGAGCCTGAACACTGAAGCTTTCTTT. This encodes CASRSLNTEAFF. The chain links TRBV7-9 to TRBJ1-1; D not certain. Germline CDR1 reads SEHNR; CDR2 reads FQNEAQ (reference sequence). Trimming took 6 bases from V and 0 from J, leaving 5 bases between them. The CDR3 is 12 residues long.

The CDR3 DNA is TGTGCCAGCAGTTCCATCCGGGACAGGGCCTACGAGCAGTACTTC. This gives the protein CASSSIRDRAYEQYF. The V and J genes are TRBV11-2 and TRBJ2-7; 9 bases are shared with TRBD1. Germline values: CDR1 SGHAT, CDR2 FQNNGV. There are 15 residues in the CDR3. V dropped 6 bases and J dropped 2; count of bases not matched to a gene: 8.

The DNA of the CDR3 is TGCGCCAGCAGCTCTCCCGGGACACCTCGCAATGAGCAGTTCTTC. This translates into CASSSPGTPRNEQFF. This sequence joins TRBV5-1 and TRBJ2-1, with D possibly TRBD1 on 6 matching bases. The CDR3 runs to 15 residues. With 3 bases removed from V and 6 bases from J, the gap between germline ends came to 16 bases. Germline V gene data show CDR1 as SGHRS and CDR2 as YFSETQ. The full variable domain, completed using reference TRBV5-1 and TRBJ2-1, is KAGVTQTPRYLIKTRGQQVTLSCSPISGHRSVSWYQQTPGQGLQFLFEYFSETQRNKGNFPGRFSGRQFSNSRSEMNVSTLELGDSALYLCASSSPGTPRNEQFFGPGTRLTVL.

The V gene is TRBV7-9, the J gene TRBJ1-1; D ambiguous. This CDR3 comprises 13 residues. V lost 1 base, J lost 2 bases, and 5 bases lay in between. Germline CDR1 is SEHNR and CDR2 is FQNEAQ (reference sequence). CDR3 amino acids: CASSLEFNTEAFF. The CDR3 DNA follows: TGTGCCAGCAGCTTAGAGTTCAACACTGAAGCTTTCTTT.

The chain employs TRBV28 and TRBJ2-1; 8 bases line up with TRBD2. J was trimmed by 7 bases and V by 10 bases; bases with no gene match: 12. The germline gives CDR1 MDHEN, CDR2 SYDVKM. The CDR3 has 14 amino acids. CDR3 DNA: TGTGCCACCAGACCGGGACTAGAGAGGAATGAGCAGTTCTTC. Translated, it gives CATRPGLERNEQFF.

The CDR3 loop reads CASFLGHELAIEQFF. The CDR3 coding sequence is TGTGCCAGCTTCCTCGGTCACGAACTAGCCATTGAGCAGTTCTTC. The chain uses TRBV6-1 and TRBJ2-1, with D possibly matching TRBD2 (6 bases). Germline V gene sequence: CDR1 MNHNS, CDR2 SASEGT. The length of the CDR3 is 15 residues. Deletions cut 8 bases from V and 9 bases from J, with 23 bases between.

V and J are TRBV28 and TRBJ1-3; D is ambiguous. V was pared by 6 bases and J by 6 bases, with 18 bases between. CDR3 length: 15 residues. Germline V gene lookup returns CDR1 MDHEN and CDR2 SYDVKM. CDR3: CASSLEPDLINTIYF. The CDR3 nucleotides read TGTGCCAGCAGCCTAGAACCAGATTTAATAAACACCATATATTTT. Based on the CDR3 plus reference TRBV28 and TRBJ1-3, the full variable domain is DVKVTQSSRYLVKRTGEKVFLECVQDMDHENMFWYRQDPGLGLRLIYFSYDVKMKEKGDIPEGYSVSREKKERFSLILESASTNQTSMYLCASSLEPDLINTIYFGEGSWLTVV.

The rearrangement uses TRBV5-1 and TRBJ1-2; tentatively, D is TRBD1 (5 bases). Trimming left V 3 bases short and J 0 bases short, with 12 bases between. The CDR3 consists of 15 residues. Germline CDR1 and CDR2: SGHRS and YFSETQ. The CDR3 sequence: CASSSITGSNYGYTF. In nucleotides, the CDR3 is TGCGCCAGCAGCTCCATCACAGGTTCTAACTATGGCTACACCTTC.

The J gene is TRBJ2-3, the V gene TRBV11-2; unclear D gene. The germline CDR1 and CDR2 sequences are SGHAT and FQNNGV. This CDR3 has 15 amino acids. V was trimmed by 1 base and J by 3 bases, leaving 11 bases between them. The DNA of the CDR3 is TGTGCCAGCAGCTTAGCCCAGAGTAGAACAGATACGCAGTATTTT. This encodes CASSLAQSRTDTQYF. Looking up the rest from reference TRBV11-2 and TRBJ2-3 gives the full variable domain: EAGVAQSPRYKIIEKRQSVAFWCNPISGHATLYWYQQILGQGPKLLIQFQNNGVVDDSQLPKDRFSAERLKGVDSTLKIQPAKLEDSAVYLCASSLAQSRTDTQYFGPGTRLTVL.

The genes are TRBV7-9 and TRBJ1-5; D remains unclear. This CDR3 contains 12 residues. From germline, CDR1 is SEHNR and CDR2 FQNEAQ (reference sequence). Trimming removed 3 bases at V and 5 bases at J, with 5 bases between. CDR3 protein: CASSLGYQPQHF. DNA of the CDR3: TGTGCCAGCAGCTTGGGGTATCAGCCCCAGCATTTT. Based on the CDR3 plus reference TRBV7-9 and TRBJ1-5, the full variable domain is DTGVSQNPRHKITKRGQNVTFRCDPISEHNRLYWYRQTLGQGPEFLTYFQNEAQLEKSRLLSDRFSAERPKGSFSTLEIQRTEQGDSAMYLCASSLGYQPQHFGDGTRLSIL.

This chain joins TRBV29-1 and TRBJ2-1; 8 bases match TRBD1. The V gene end was trimmed by 4 bases and the J gene end by 8 bases; junction bases not matched to a gene: 4. The CDR3 sequence is 12 residues long. CDR1 is SQVTM, CDR2 ANQGSEA, per germline. CDR3 bases: TGCAGCGTTGCTGACAGGGGTGATGAGCAGTTCTTC. The encoded protein is CSVADRGDEQFF.

This sequence joins TRBV21-1 and TRBJ1-5. TRBV21-1 is listed as a pseudogene. The CDR3 has 16 amino acids. The CDR3 DNA sequence: TGTGCCAGCAACCGACCTCGGGACCGACCCCCGGAGCCCCAGCATTTT. Protein: CASNRPRDRPPEPQHF.

This clone was counted a single time. The CDR3 here is CASSFPATSGSQEQYF. The CDR3 nucleotides read TGTGCCAGCAGCTTCCCAGCGACTAGCGGGAGTCAAGAGCAGTACTTC. The chain has TRBV5-4 and TRBJ2-7, with TRBD2 matching 12 bases. The trim removed 2 bases at V and 7 bases at J, leaving 10 bases unmatched. CDR3 length: 16 amino acids. Germline V gene data show CDR1 as SGHNT and CDR2 as YYREEE (reference sequence).

The chain has TRBV11-1 and TRBJ2-3; 7 nucleotides line up with TRBD2. CDR1 SGHAT and CDR2 FQDESV come from the germline V gene (reference sequence). CDR3 length: 18 residues. Germline trimming cut 5 bases from V and 2 bases from J; bases unmatched to any gene: 16. CDR3 nucleotide sequence: TGTGCCAGCAGCCGTAGGTTGTTGAGAGCGGGAAACACAGATACGCAGTATTTT. Protein sequence: CASSRRLLRAGNTDTQYF.

The V and J genes are TRBV2 and TRBJ2-1, with 10 bases that match TRBD2. After removal of 4 bases from V and 7 bases from J, the junction contained 7 bases not matched to a gene. The CDR3 has 15 amino acids. The V gene's germline CDR1 is SNHLY and CDR2 FYNNEI. The CDR3 protein is CASSVKREGRNEQFF. The CDR3 DNA follows: TGTGCCAGCAGTGTGAAGCGGGAGGGCCGAAATGAGCAGTTCTTC.